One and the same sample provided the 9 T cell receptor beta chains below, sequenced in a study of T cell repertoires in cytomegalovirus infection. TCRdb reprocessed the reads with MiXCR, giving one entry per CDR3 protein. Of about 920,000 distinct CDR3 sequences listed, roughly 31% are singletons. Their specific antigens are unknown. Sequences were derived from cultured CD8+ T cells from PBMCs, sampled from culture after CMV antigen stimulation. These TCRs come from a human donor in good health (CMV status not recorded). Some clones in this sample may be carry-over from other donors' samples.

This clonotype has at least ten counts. The CDR3 DNA sequence: TGTGCCAGCAGCCCATGGGGGACCTACAATGAGCAGTTCTTC. Protein product: CASSPWGTYNEQFF. The chain combines TRBV7-8 with TRBJ2-1, with D possibly being TRBD1 or TRBD2 (5 bases each). This CDR3 comprises 14 residues. Per germline, CDR1 SGHVS and CDR2 FQNEAQ. V dropped 5 bases and J dropped 2 bases, with 10 bases sitting between them.

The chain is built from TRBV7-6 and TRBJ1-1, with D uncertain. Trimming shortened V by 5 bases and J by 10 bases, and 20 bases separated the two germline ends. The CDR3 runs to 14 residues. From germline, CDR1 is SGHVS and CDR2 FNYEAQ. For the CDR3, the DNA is TGTGCCAGCAGCCCCAGCGACGGGCTTGAGGGAGCTTTCTTT. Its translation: CASSPSDGLEGAFF.

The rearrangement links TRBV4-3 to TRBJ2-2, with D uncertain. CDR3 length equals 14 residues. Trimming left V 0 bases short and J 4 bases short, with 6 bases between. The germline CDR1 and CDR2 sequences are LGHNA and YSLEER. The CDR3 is CASSQDRFTGELFF. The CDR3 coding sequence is TGCGCCAGCAGCCAAGACCGGTTCACCGGGGAGCTGTTTTTT.

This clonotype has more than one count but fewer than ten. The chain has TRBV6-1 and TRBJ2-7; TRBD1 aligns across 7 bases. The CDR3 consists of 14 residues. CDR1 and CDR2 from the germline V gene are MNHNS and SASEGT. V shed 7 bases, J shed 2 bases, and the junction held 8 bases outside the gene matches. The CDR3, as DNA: TGTGCCAGCAACCGACAGGGCCGGGCCTACGAGCAGTACGTC. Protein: CASNRQGRAYEQYV.

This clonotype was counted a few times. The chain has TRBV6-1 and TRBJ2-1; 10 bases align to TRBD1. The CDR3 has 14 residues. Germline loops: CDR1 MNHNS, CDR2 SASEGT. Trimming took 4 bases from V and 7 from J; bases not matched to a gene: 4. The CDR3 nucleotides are TGTGCCAGCAGTGTCGACAGGGGGCGGAATGAGCAGTTCTTC. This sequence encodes CASSVDRGRNEQFF.

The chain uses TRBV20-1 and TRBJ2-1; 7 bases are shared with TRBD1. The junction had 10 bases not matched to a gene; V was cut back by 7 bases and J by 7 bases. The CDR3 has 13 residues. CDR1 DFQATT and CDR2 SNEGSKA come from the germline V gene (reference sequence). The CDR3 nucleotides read TGCAGTGGAAGGGGGCCCCCTAGAAATGAGCAGTTCTTC. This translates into CSGRGPPRNEQFF.

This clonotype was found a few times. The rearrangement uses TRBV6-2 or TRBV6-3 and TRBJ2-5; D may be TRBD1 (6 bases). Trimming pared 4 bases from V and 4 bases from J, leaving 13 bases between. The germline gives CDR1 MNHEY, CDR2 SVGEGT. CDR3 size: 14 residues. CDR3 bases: TGTGCCAGCAGTTCCTGGACAGTCCGAGAGACCCAGTACTTC. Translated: CASSSWTVRETQYF.

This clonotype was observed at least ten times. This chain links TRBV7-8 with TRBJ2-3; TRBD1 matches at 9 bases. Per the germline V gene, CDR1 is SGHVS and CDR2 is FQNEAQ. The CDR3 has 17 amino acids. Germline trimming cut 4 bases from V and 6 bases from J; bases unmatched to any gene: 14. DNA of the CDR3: TGTGCCAGCAGCTATCGGCCGGGACAGGGTACTTCTGATACGCAGTATTTT. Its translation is CASSYRPGQGTSDTQYF. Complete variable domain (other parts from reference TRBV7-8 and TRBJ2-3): GAGVSQSPRYKVAKRGQDVALRCDPISGHVSLFWYQQALGQGPEFLTYFQNEAQLDKSGLPSDRFFAERPEGSVSTLKIQRTQQEDSAVYLCASSYRPGQGTSDTQYFGPGTRLTVL.

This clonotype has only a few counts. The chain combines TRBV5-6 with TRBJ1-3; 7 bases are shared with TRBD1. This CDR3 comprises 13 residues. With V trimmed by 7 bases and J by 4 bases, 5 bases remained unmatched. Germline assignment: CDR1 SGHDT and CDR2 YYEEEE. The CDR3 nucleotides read TGTGCCAGCGCGGACAGGCGAGGAAACACCATATATTTT. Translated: CASADRRGNTIYF.